This T cell receptor beta chain was found in a study of blood T cell repertoires in COVID-19. The overall study: The samples span acute and convalescent COVID-19 from the United States, Italy and Spain. T cells, B-cell-depleted T cells, or PBMCs supplied cDNA or gDNA.

Germline V gene data show CDR1 as DFQATT and CDR2 as SNEGSKA (reference sequence). The length of the CDR3 is 11 residues. In the source study's methods: Reference gene primer amplification yielded estimated nucleated cell counts. Assay used: immunoSEQ multiplex PCR; TCRdb lists only in-frame clones, some missing. The V and J calls and clone size were taken over from that table, and D and trimming were inferred from the DNA. In the table there are 87,000 or so clones, around 90% of which are singletons. The receptor was isolated from a woman in her 50s with active or convalescent COVID-19. The chain is built from TRBV20-1 and TRBJ2-1; 9 bases line up with TRBD1. Material: peripheral blood. The CDR3 here is CSADRGDEQFF. In DNA form, the CDR3 reads TGCAGCGCGGACAGGGGTGATGAGCAGTTCTTC.